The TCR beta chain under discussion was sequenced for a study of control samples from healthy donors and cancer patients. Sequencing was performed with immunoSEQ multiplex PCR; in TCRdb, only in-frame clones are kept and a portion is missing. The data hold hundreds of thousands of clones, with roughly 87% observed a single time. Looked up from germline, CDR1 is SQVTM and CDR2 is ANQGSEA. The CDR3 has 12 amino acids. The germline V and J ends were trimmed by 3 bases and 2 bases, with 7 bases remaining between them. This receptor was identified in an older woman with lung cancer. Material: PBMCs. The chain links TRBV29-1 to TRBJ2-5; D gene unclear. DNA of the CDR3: TGCAGCGTTGACATTTTACAAGAGACCCAGTACTTC. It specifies CSVDILQETQYF.